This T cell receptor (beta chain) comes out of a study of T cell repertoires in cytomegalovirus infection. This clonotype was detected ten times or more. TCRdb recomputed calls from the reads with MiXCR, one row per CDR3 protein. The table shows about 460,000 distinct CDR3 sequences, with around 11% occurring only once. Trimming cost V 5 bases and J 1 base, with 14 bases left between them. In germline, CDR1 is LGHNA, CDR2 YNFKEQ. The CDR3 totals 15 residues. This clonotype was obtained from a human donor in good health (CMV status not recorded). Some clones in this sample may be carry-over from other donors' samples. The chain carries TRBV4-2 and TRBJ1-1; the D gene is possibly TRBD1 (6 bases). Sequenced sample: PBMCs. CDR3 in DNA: TGTGCCAGCAGCTACCCGGACAGACCGAACACTGAAGCTTTCTTT. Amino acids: CASSYPDRPNTEAFF.